This T cell receptor (beta chain) came from a study of Graves' ophthalmopathy and Graves' hyperthyroidism. For repertoire sequencing, the TCR beta CDR3 regions were amplified from RNA transcripts. RT-PCR in the first round used HTBI primers; a second-round multiplex PCR followed. TCRdb reprocessed the multiplex PCR reads via MiXCR and lists one record per CDR3 protein. The sample holds about 1.2 million distinct CDR3 sequences, around a third seen once. The study recruited hyperthyroidism patients aged 18 to 65 who were newly diagnosed, under 2 months' duration. Researchers turned away patients with other autoimmune diseases, uncontrolled infections, pregnancy or lactation. Diagnosis was based on clinical symptoms, serum thyroxine, TRAb, thyroid ultrasound and orbital computed tomography. V dropped 6 bases and J dropped 7 bases, with 10 bases sitting between them. Germline-derived CDR1 and CDR2 are MNHEY and SVGEGT. This CDR3 contains 13 residues.

This sequence originates from an adult man with Graves' hyperthyroidism. The sample consisted of peripheral blood or thyroid tissue (not recorded which). V is TRBV6-2 or TRBV6-3 and J is TRBJ1-6; D possibly corresponds to TRBD1 (6 bases). The CDR3 bases are TGTGCCAGCAGGGACACAGGGAATTCACCCCTCCACTTT. Its translation: CASRDTGNSPLHF.